Shown below are 27 T cell receptor beta chains from a single sample sequenced in a study of Ad26.COV2.S vaccination and SARS-CoV-2 variants. Measured with immunoSEQ multiplex PCR; TCRdb has only the in-frame clones, and not every one. Of about 320,000 clones listed, over 80% are singletons. Treatment meaning: around 19 received Ad26.COV2.S at low or high dose, single or two shots; 5 received placebo; per-sample allocation not given. After the first vaccine or placebo injection, samples were drawn on day 63. Sequencing used peripheral blood, obtained in a trial of Ad26.COV2.S vaccine versus placebo. These receptors came from a person aged 18 to 59 who received the Ad26.COV2.S COVID-19 vaccine or a placebo.

This chain links TRBV18 with TRBJ2-5, with TRBD1 matching over 9 bases. With 4 bases clipped from V and 4 bases from J, the junction kept 7 bases outside the gene matches. The CDR3 spans 15 residues. Germline V gene sequence: CDR1 KGHSH, CDR2 LQKENI. The CDR3 loop reads CASSRQTGGGETQYF. The DNA for the CDR3 is TGTGCCAGCTCACGACAAACAGGGGGCGGAGAGACCCAGTACTTC.

This clone was seen only once. The V call is TRBV11-1, the J call TRBJ2-5; 9 bases line up with TRBD1. The J segment lost 4 bases and the V segment lost 0 bases, leaving 9 bases of the junction unmatched. Germline CDR1 reads SGHAT; CDR2 reads FQDESV (reference sequence). The CDR3 consists of 17 residues. For the CDR3, the DNA is TGTGCCAGCAGCTTAGCTTTACCGGGACAGGGAACAGAGACCCAGTACTTC. Its translation is CASSLALPGQGTETQYF.

This clone was seen once. The chain links TRBV11-2 to TRBJ2-5; 8 bases match TRBD2. CDR3 length: 16 residues. Trimming at V came to 5 bases and at J to 2 bases, leaving 10 bases not matched to a gene. The germline V gene has CDR1 SGHAT and CDR2 FQNNGV. The CDR3 DNA follows: TGTGCCAGCAGCCCTTGGGGTTTAGCGGGGCAAGAGACCCAGTACTTC. It specifies CASSPWGLAGQETQYF.

V and J are TRBV5-6 and TRBJ1-1; a weak D match, TRBD1 (5 bases). The CDR3 contains 13 residues. CDR1 and CDR2 (germline): SGHDT, YYEEEE. Trimming pared 3 bases from V and 2 bases from J, leaving 8 bases between. The CDR3 protein is CASSWGLNTEAFF. The DNA of the CDR3 is TGTGCCAGCAGCTGGGGGTTAAACACTGAAGCTTTCTTT.

This CDR3 reads CARRRARGTRGGAVIYEQYF. DNA for the CDR3: TGTGCCCGCCGCCGGGCTCGGGGGACTCGCGGGGGGGCCGTTATTTACGAGCAGTACTTC. This chain connects TRBV4-2 to TRBJ2-7, with 9 nucleotides matching TRBD2. Unmatched junction bases numbered 30, after V lost 11 bases and J lost 4 bases. Germline V gives CDR1 LGHNA, CDR2 YNFKEQ. CDR3 length: 20 residues.

J is TRBJ2-5 and V is TRBV18; a weak D match, TRBD1 (6 bases). Per the germline V gene, CDR1 is KGHSH and CDR2 is LQKENI. The CDR3 is 14 residues long. The V and J ends lost 2 bases and 4 bases respectively, with 11 bases between them. The chain's CDR3 is CASSPGGAGETQYF. The DNA of the CDR3 is TGTGCCAGCTCACCAGGGGGCGCAGGAGAGACCCAGTACTTC.

This clone was seen many times. The V call is TRBV5-4, the J call TRBJ1-1; the D is unclear. The CDR3 contains 12 residues. Germline V gene sequence: CDR1 SGHNT, CDR2 YYREEE (reference sequence). Trimming shortened V by 0 bases and J by 3 bases, and 3 bases separated the two germline ends. The CDR3 spells CASSLGDTEAFF. DNA for the CDR3: TGTGCCAGCAGCTTGGGGGACACTGAAGCTTTCTTT.

Only one count was recorded for this clone. The chain links TRBV7-8 to TRBJ1-1; a weak D match, TRBD1 (5 bases). Germline V gene sequence: CDR1 SGHVS, CDR2 FQNEAQ. The CDR3 loop spans 14 amino acids. The V and J ends lost 5 bases and 7 bases respectively, with 17 bases between them. CDR3 in amino acids: CASSRDGGMGEAFF. The CDR3 DNA reads TGTGCCAGCAGCCGAGACGGGGGGATGGGTGAAGCTTTCTTT.

This clone came up many times. The gene calls are TRBV5-4 and TRBJ1-4, with 7 bases matching TRBD1. The CDR3 covers 15 residues. CDR1 SGHNT and CDR2 YYREEE come from the germline V gene (reference sequence). The V gene end was trimmed by 4 bases and the J gene end by 8 bases; junction bases not matched to a gene: 11. DNA for the CDR3: TGTGCCAGCAGCGTGCAGACAGGGACCAGAGAAAAACTGTTTTTT. The encoded protein is CASSVQTGTREKLFF.

This rearrangement joins TRBV10-3 to TRBJ1-2, with D maybe TRBD1 (6 bases). Trimming removed 4 bases at V and 6 bases at J, with 9 bases between. CDR1 ENHRY and CDR2 SYGVKD come from the germline V gene. The CDR3 consists of 12 residues. The CDR3 is CAISGGGHGYTF. The CDR3, as DNA: TGTGCCATCAGTGGGGGGGGCCATGGCTACACCTTC.

In its sample, this clone was seen a few times. The rearrangement links TRBV19 to TRBJ1-3, with unresolved D. The CDR3 contains 15 residues. CDR1 is LNHDA and CDR2 is SQIVND in the germline V gene (reference sequence). V lost 3 bases and J lost 0, with 9 bases in between. CDR3 DNA: TGTGCCAGTAGTATCATTTCCGTCTCTGGAAACACCATATATTTT. It translates to CASSIISVSGNTIYF.

This clone was counted a few times. The J gene is TRBJ1-6, the V gene TRBV2; D is possibly TRBD1 (6 bases). V was clipped by 2 bases and J by 8 bases, with 13 bases between them. There are 15 residues in the CDR3. From germline, CDR1 is SNHLY and CDR2 FYNNEI. As DNA, the CDR3 is TGTGCCAGCAGTGAAAACAGGGCAAGTTATTCACCCCTCCACTTT. Translation gives CASSENRASYSPLHF.

About this clone itself: Other nucleotide sequences in the sample specify the same CDR3. This chain connects TRBV7-2 to TRBJ2-5, with 9 bases that match TRBD2. Germline V CDR1 and CDR2: SGHTA, FQGNSA. This CDR3 is 15 amino acids long. V trimming: 3 bases; J trimming: 1 base; junction bases outside the gene matches: 3. For the CDR3, the DNA is TGTGCCAGCAGCTTCCAGCGGGGGGCCCAAGAGACCCAGTACTTC. This encodes CASSFQRGAQETQYF.

The chain couples TRBV30 to TRBJ2-7, with D perhaps TRBD1 (5 bases). The ends were cut back, 2 bases at V and 5 bases at J, with 19 bases in the middle. The CDR3 runs 15 residues. From germline, CDR1 is GTSNPN and CDR2 SVGIG (reference sequence). The chain's CDR3 is CAWSRRQLAPNEQYF. The CDR3 DNA reads as TGTGCCTGGAGTCGACGACAGCTCGCACCGAACGAGCAGTACTTC.

The sample holds a few counts of this clone. The V call is TRBV12-3 or TRBV12-4, the J call TRBJ1-5, with 8 positions matching TRBD1. The CDR3 length is 13 residues. Trimming took 6 bases from V and 11 from J; bases not matched to a gene: 9. CDR3 nucleotide sequence: TGTGCCAGCAGCGGACAGGGCCTGGGGGCCCAGCATTTT. It yields the protein CASSGQGLGAQHF.

This clone was found a few times. The J gene is TRBJ2-7, the V gene TRBV2; TRBD1 is a possible D gene (6 bases). Germline V gene data show CDR1 as SNHLY and CDR2 as FYNNEI. Deletions cut 6 bases from V and 7 bases from J, with 16 bases between. The CDR3 extends over 13 amino acids. CDR3: CASRRSAGEEQYF. CDR3 coding DNA: TGTGCCAGCAGGAGGAGTGCAGGGGAAGAGCAGTACTTC.

V gene TRBV7-9 combines with J gene TRBJ2-2; D is perhaps TRBD1 or TRBD2 (5 bases each). The V end was cut by 3 bases, the J end by 3 bases, with 11 bases between. Germline V gene sequence: CDR1 SEHNR, CDR2 FQNEAQ (reference sequence). The CDR3 has 15 residues. CDR3 nucleotides: TGTGCCAGCAGCTTGGGCAGGGAGTACACCGGGGAGCTGTTTTTT. Translating it yields CASSLGREYTGELFF.

The CDR3 loop is CASSLSREGAQYF. The CDR3 DNA sequence: TGTGCCAGCAGCTTGAGTCGAGAAGGGGCCCAGTACTTC. The chain links TRBV7-8 to TRBJ2-5; a possible D gene is TRBD1 (5 bases). Germline CDR1 SGHVS, CDR2 FQNEAQ. CDR3 length equals 13 residues. The ends were cut back, 3 bases at V and 9 bases at J, with 14 bases in the middle.

A few counts support this clone. V and J are TRBV5-1 and TRBJ2-7, with D hard to call. The CDR3 consists of 13 residues. CDR1 and CDR2 from the germline V gene are SGHRS and YFSETQ. The V end lost 0 bases, the J end lost 7 bases, and 11 bases lay between the germline ends. CDR3 sequence reads: CASSLVPRGEQYF. The DNA of the CDR3 is TGCGCCAGCAGCTTGGTTCCCCGCGGAGAGCAGTACTTC. Full variable domain (rest looked up from reference TRBV5-1 and TRBJ2-7): KAGVTQTPRYLIKTRGQQVTLSCSPISGHRSVSWYQQTPGQGLQFLFEYFSETQRNKGNFPGRFSGRQFSNSRSEMNVSTLELGDSALYLCASSLVPRGEQYFGPGTRLTVT.

The chain recombines TRBV6-5 with TRBJ1-2; D possibly corresponds to TRBD1 (5 bases). CDR3 size: 11 residues. Trimming shortened V by 8 bases and J by 4 bases, and 8 bases separated the two germline ends. Germline V gene sequence: CDR1 MNHEY, CDR2 SVGAGI. The CDR3 loop is CASGTAYGYTF. The DNA of the CDR3 is TGTGCCAGCGGGACGGCCTATGGCTACACCTTC.

The J gene is TRBJ1-2, the V gene TRBV5-1; D unresolved. This CDR3 is built from 15 residues. V was shortened by 3 bases and J by 5 bases, with 17 bases between the two germline ends. CDR1 and CDR2 from the germline V gene are SGHRS and YFSETQ. As DNA, the CDR3 is TGCGCCAGCAGCTCGGGAGCTCGGGTCGGGTATGGCTACACCTTC. Translating gives CASSSGARVGYGYTF. Full variable domain (remainder filled in from reference TRBV5-1 and TRBJ1-2): KAGVTQTPRYLIKTRGQQVTLSCSPISGHRSVSWYQQTPGQGLQFLFEYFSETQRNKGNFPGRFSGRQFSNSRSEMNVSTLELGDSALYLCASSSGARVGYGYTFGSGTRLTVV.

The V and J genes are TRBV4-2 and TRBJ2-3; the D call may be TRBD1 or TRBD2 (5 bases each). Germline V gives CDR1 LGHNA, CDR2 YNFKEQ. Trimming removed 2 bases from V and 6 bases from J, with 15 bases in between. CDR3 length equals 15 residues. The DNA of the CDR3 is TGTGCCAGCAGCCAACAGTCGGGGCAAGGGGATACGCAGTATTTT. Translating gives CASSQQSGQGDTQYF.

The chain combines TRBV2 with TRBJ2-3, with 9 bases that match TRBD2. This CDR3 is built from 16 residues. The trim removed 6 bases at V and 2 bases at J, leaving 9 bases unmatched. Germline V gene data show CDR1 as SNHLY and CDR2 as FYNNEI. The CDR3 protein is CASRGPLAGATDTQYF. The CDR3 DNA sequence: TGTGCCAGCAGGGGTCCGTTAGCGGGGGCCACAGATACGCAGTATTTT.

This clone has a single count. The gene calls are TRBV6-1 and TRBJ1-3, with D perhaps TRBD1 (5 bases). Germline assignment: CDR1 MNHNS and CDR2 SASEGT. V was trimmed by 0 bases and J by 7 bases, leaving 10 bases between them. The CDR3 loop spans 14 amino acids. The CDR3 DNA is TGTGCCAGCAGTGAAGCGCGGGGGGGGAACACCATATATTTT. The encoded protein is CASSEARGGNTIYF.

The chain combines TRBV28 with TRBJ1-2; tentative D call: TRBD1 (6 bases). Germline assignment: CDR1 MDHEN and CDR2 SYDVKM. The V end lost 5 bases, the J end lost 4 bases, and 14 bases lay between the germline ends. This CDR3 is 14 amino acids long. CDR3 sequence (DNA): TGTGCCAGCAGTACTCGGACAGACTTCTATGGCTACACCTTC. Translation gives CASSTRTDFYGYTF.

The J gene is TRBJ1-1, the V gene TRBV5-1; D gene uncertain. The V end was cut by 3 bases, the J end by 0 bases, with 15 bases between. The V gene's germline CDR1 is SGHRS and CDR2 YFSETQ. There are 16 residues in the CDR3. The CDR3, as DNA: TGCGCCAGCAGCTCGAGGGCCCAGTCGATGAACACTGAAGCTTTCTTT. Translating it yields CASSSRAQSMNTEAFF.

The chain has TRBV5-5 and TRBJ1-5, with 11 bases identical to TRBD1. Germline values: CDR1 SGHKS, CDR2 YYEKEE (reference sequence). The CDR3 length is 15 residues. V lost 4 bases and J lost 5; bases outside the gene matches: 5. The CDR3 loop reads CASSPGTGGYQPQHF. CDR3 in DNA: TGTGCCAGCAGCCCCGGGACAGGGGGATATCAGCCCCAGCATTTT.